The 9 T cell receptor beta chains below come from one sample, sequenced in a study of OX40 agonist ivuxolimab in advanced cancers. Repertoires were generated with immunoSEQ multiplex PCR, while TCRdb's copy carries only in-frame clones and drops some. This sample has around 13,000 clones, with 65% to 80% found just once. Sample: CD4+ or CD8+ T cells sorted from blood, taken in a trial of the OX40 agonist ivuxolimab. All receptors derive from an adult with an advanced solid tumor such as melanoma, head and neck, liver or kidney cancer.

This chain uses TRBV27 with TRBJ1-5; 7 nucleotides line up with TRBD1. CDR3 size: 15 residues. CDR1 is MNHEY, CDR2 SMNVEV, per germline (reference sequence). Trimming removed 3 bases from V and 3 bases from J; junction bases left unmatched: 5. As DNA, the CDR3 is TGTGCCAGCAGTTTCCGGGACAGCCTCAATCAGCCCCAGCATTTT. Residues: CASSFRDSLNQPQHF.

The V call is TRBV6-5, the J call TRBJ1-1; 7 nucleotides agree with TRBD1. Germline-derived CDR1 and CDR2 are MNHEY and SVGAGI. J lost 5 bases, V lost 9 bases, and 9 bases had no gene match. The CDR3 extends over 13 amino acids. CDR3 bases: TGTGCCAGTACTTCGAGGGGGCATACTGAAGCTTTCTTT. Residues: CASTSRGHTEAFF.

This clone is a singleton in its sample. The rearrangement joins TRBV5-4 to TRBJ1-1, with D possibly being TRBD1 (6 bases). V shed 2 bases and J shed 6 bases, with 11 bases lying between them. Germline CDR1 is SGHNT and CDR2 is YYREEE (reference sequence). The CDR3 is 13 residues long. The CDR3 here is CASSFSGVSEAFF. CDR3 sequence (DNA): TGTGCCAGCAGCTTCTCAGGGGTATCTGAAGCTTTCTTT.

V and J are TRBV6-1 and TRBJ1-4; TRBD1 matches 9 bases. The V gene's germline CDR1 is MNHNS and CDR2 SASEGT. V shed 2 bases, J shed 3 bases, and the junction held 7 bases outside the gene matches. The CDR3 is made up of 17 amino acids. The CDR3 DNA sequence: TGTGCCAGCAGTGAAACCAGGACAGGGGCCTCTAATGAAAAACTGTTTTTT. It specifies CASSETRTGASNEKLFF.

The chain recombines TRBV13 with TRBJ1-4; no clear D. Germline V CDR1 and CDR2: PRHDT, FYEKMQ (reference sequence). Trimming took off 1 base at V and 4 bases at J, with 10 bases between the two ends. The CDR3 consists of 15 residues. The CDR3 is CASSLAVHNNEKLFF. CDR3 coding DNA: TGTGCCAGCAGCTTAGCGGTACATAATAATGAAAAACTGTTTTTT.

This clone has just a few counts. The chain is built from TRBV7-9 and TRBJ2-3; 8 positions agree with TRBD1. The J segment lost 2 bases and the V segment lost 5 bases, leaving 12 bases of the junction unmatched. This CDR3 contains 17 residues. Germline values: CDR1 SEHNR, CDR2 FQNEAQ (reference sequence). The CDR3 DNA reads TGTGCCAGCAGCGTGCTGATTTCAGGGGGCTACACAGATACGCAGTATTTT. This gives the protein CASSVLISGGYTDTQYF.

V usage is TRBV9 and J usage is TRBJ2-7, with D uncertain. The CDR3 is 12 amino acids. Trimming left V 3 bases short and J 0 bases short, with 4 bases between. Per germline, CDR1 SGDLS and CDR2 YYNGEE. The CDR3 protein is CASSGSSYEQYF. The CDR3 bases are TGTGCCAGCAGCGGTAGCTCCTACGAGCAGTACTTC.

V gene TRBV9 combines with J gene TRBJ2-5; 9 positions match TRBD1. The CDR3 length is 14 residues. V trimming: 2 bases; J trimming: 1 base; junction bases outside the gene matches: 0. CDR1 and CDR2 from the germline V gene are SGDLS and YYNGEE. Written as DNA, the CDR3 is TGTGCCAGCAGCGTGGGACAGGGCCAAGAGACCCAGTACTTC. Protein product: CASSVGQGQETQYF.

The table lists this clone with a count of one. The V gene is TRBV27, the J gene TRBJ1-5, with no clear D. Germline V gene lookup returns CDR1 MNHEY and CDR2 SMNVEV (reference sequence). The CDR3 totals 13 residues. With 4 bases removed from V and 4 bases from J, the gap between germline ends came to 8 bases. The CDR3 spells CASSYSQNQPQHF. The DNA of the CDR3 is TGTGCCAGCAGTTATAGTCAGAATCAGCCCCAGCATTTT.